The 15 T cell receptor beta chains in this list originate from one sample, sequenced in a study of preoperative IRX-2 immunotherapy in early breast cancer. Treatment specified: preoperative locoregional IRX-2 cytokine immunotherapy. Using immunoSEQ multiplex PCR, the repertoire was profiled, and TCRdb retains in-frame clones only, with some absent. The sample consists of 90,000 to 100,000 clones, 70% to 90% of them appearing once. The material sequenced was tumor tissue, taken after IRX-2 immunotherapy. The receptors were gathered from a human donor with breast cancer.

This rearrangement joins TRBV28 to TRBJ1-5; D unclear. Trimming took 3 bases from V and 8 from J, leaving 8 bases between them. This CDR3 has 12 amino acids. Germline CDR1 and CDR2: MDHEN and SYDVKM. CDR3 residues: CASSFSGKPQHF. Written as DNA, the CDR3 is TGTGCCAGCAGTTTTAGTGGCAAGCCCCAGCATTTT.

This chain uses TRBV7-6 with TRBJ2-1, with D maybe TRBD2 (5 bases). Germline V lookup: CDR1 SGHVS, CDR2 FNYEAQ. V was clipped by 3 bases and J by 2 bases, with 11 bases between them. This CDR3 has 15 amino acids. Here the CDR3 DNA reads TGTGCCAGCAGCTTGTTCGGAGCGGCCTACAATGAGCAGTTCTTC. Residues: CASSLFGAAYNEQFF. The variable domain in full, with the rest retrieved from reference TRBV7-6 and TRBJ2-1, is GAGVSQSPRYKVTKRGQDVALRCDPISGHVSLYWYRQALGQGPEFLTYFNYEAQQDKSGLPNDRFSAERPEGSISTLTIQRTEQRDSAMYRCASSLFGAAYNEQFFGPGTRLTVL.

The gene calls are TRBV11-3 and TRBJ2-5, with 14 bases matching TRBD2. CDR1 is SGHNT, CDR2 YENEEA, per germline. Germline trimming cut 1 base from V and 2 bases from J; bases unmatched to any gene: 3. The CDR3 totals 17 residues. The CDR3 loop is CASSLGGTSGGQETQYF. As DNA, the CDR3 is TGTGCCAGCAGCTTAGGAGGGACTAGCGGGGGTCAAGAGACCCAGTACTTC.

V usage is TRBV2 and J usage is TRBJ1-2, with unresolved D. V lost 4 bases, J lost 4 bases, and 16 bases lay in between. CDR1 is SNHLY, CDR2 FYNNEI, per germline. The CDR3 extends over 15 amino acids. The CDR3 DNA is TGTGCCAGCAGTGGAACATATGGCAGTGGCTATGGCTACACCTTC. This gives the protein CASSGTYGSGYGYTF.

The V call is TRBV28, the J call TRBJ1-1; D may be TRBD1 (6 bases). This CDR3 comprises 14 residues. V lost 3 bases and J lost 4, with 12 bases in between. From germline, CDR1 is MDHEN and CDR2 SYDVKM. The DNA for the CDR3 is TGTGCCAGCAGTTTGGGGGGCAAGGGCACTGAAGCTTTCTTT. Its protein product is CASSLGGKGTEAFF.

The V gene is TRBV6-8, the J gene TRBJ1-1; possibly TRBD1 for D (6 bases). Trimming took off 6 bases at V and 8 bases at J, with 22 bases between the two ends. CDR3 length equals 15 residues. Germline CDR1 MNHGY, CDR2 SAAAGT. The CDR3 loop reads CASREREGAGTEAFF. The CDR3 DNA reads as TGTGCCAGCAGGGAGCGGGAGGGAGCCGGGACAGAAGCTTTCTTT.

This chain uses TRBV30 with TRBJ2-2; perhaps TRBD1 as D (6 bases). The germline V gene has CDR1 GTSNPN and CDR2 SVGIG (reference sequence). This CDR3 has 14 residues. Trimming removed 1 base at V and 1 base at J, with 7 bases between. The CDR3 loop reads CAWSEGQNTGELFF. CDR3 DNA sequence: TGTGCCTGGAGTGAGGGACAGAACACCGGGGAGCTGTTTTTT.

Comment on this clone: The germline gene is not matched at one end of the junction; a read error may be the cause. The chain joins TRBV6-8 to TRBJ1-5; D perhaps matches TRBD1 (6 bases). The CDR3 runs to 14 residues. Germline V gives CDR1 MNHGY, CDR2 SAAAGT. The CDR3 DNA sequence: TGTGCCATCAGTGGGGGCGCGGGCAATCAGCCCCAGCATTTT. This sequence encodes CAISGGAGNQPQHF.

This clone was recorded a few times. V and J are TRBV6-1 and TRBJ1-5; D possibly corresponds to TRBD1 (6 bases). From germline, CDR1 is MNHNS and CDR2 SASEGT. CDR3 length equals 16 residues. With 0 bases removed from V and 7 bases from J, the gap between germline ends came to 16 bases. CDR3 sequence: CASSEAASGARQPQHF. CDR3 bases: TGTGCCAGCAGTGAAGCGGCGTCAGGGGCCCGGCAGCCCCAGCATTTT.

This chain uses TRBV28 with TRBJ1-4; perhaps TRBD1 as D (5 bases). Trimming pared 3 bases from V and 7 bases from J, leaving 15 bases between. This CDR3 is 15 amino acids long. Germline CDR1 reads MDHEN; CDR2 reads SYDVKM. CDR3 nucleotides: TGTGCCAGCAGTTTGGGCGAGGGGCTAGGTGAAAAACTGTTTTTT. Translated, it gives CASSLGEGLGEKLFF.

This chain joins TRBV30 and TRBJ1-6; 7 bases are shared with TRBD1. In germline, CDR1 is GTSNPN, CDR2 SVGIG (reference sequence). The CDR3 is made up of 15 amino acids. J lost 7 bases, V lost 4 bases, and 10 bases had no gene match. The CDR3 loop reads CAWTGQVSWNSPLHF. The CDR3, as DNA: TGTGCCTGGACCGGACAGGTGTCTTGGAATTCACCCCTCCACTTT.

The CDR3 coding sequence is TGCGCCAGCAGCTTGGATTTGGGACAGACAATTCAAGCTTTCTTT. This translates into CASSLDLGQTIQAFF. The V gene is TRBV5-1, the J gene TRBJ1-1; 7 positions agree with TRBD1. V shed 0 bases and J 9 bases; nucleotides not matched to a gene: 11. CDR3 size: 15 residues. Germline V lookup: CDR1 SGHRS, CDR2 YFSETQ.

The table lists this clone with a count of one. The chain joins TRBV15 to TRBJ1-1, with no clear D. Per germline, CDR1 LNHNV and CDR2 YYDKDF (reference sequence). V was trimmed by 0 bases and J by 0 bases, leaving 11 bases between them. The CDR3 has 16 residues. For the CDR3, the DNA is TGTGCCACCAGCAGAGAACGGCCATTCATGAACACTGAAGCTTTCTTT. Translation: CATSRERPFMNTEAFF.

The V call is TRBV28, the J call TRBJ2-4; the D is unclear. The V end was cut by 6 bases, the J end by 1 base, with 10 bases between. The CDR3 is 14 amino acids. Germline V gene data show CDR1 as MDHEN and CDR2 as SYDVKM. The DNA of the CDR3 is TGTGCCAGCAGGGATTATTTGGCCAAAAACATTCAGTACTTC. Protein sequence: CASRDYLAKNIQYF. Complete variable domain (other parts from reference TRBV28 and TRBJ2-4): DVKVTQSSRYLVKRTGEKVFLECVQDMDHENMFWYRQDPGLGLRLIYFSYDVKMKEKGDIPEGYSVSREKKERFSLILESASTNQTSMYLCASRDYLAKNIQYFGAGTRLSVL.

DNA of the CDR3: TGTGCCAGTTCCACCACTCCCGGGACAGTTAATGAAGCTTTCTTT. Its protein is CASSTTPGTVNEAFF. The V call is TRBV19, the J call TRBJ1-1; 7 nucleotides match TRBD1. CDR3 length equals 15 residues. The V gene end was trimmed by 8 bases and the J gene end by 7 bases; junction bases not matched to a gene: 16. Germline V lookup: CDR1 LNHDA, CDR2 SQIVND (reference sequence).